The 17 T cell receptor beta chains below were found in one sample sequenced in a study of Graves' ophthalmopathy and Graves' hyperthyroidism (dated by TCRdb to 2017 to 2018). Sequenced using an Illumina HiSeq 2000. For repertoire sequencing, the TCR beta CDR3 regions were amplified from RNA transcripts. The first round was an RT-PCR using HTBI primers with the Qiagen OneStep RT-PCR kit, and this first round was followed by a second-round multiplex PCR, then size selection and purification. TCRdb handled the public reads itself, with Q25 trimming in fastp and clone calling in MiXCR, and kept productive beta chains. Records with the same CDR3 protein are collapsed into one entry carrying the most frequent genes and DNA. The sample has hundreds of thousands of distinct CDR3 sequences on record, more than 20% of them singletons. Together, the top ten hold more than 2.5% of the sample. Sequenced sample: peripheral blood. The receptors stem from a woman between 18 and 30 years old with stable Graves' hyperthyroidism. Donor details come from another sample of the same person, matched by shared clones.

This clonotype was recorded many times. This chain joins TRBV5-1 and TRBJ2-5; weak D call: TRBD1 (5 bases). The germline CDR1 and CDR2 sequences are SGHRS and YFSETQ. Trimming removed 6 bases from V and 8 bases from J, with 17 bases in between. The CDR3 runs 13 residues. The CDR3 nucleotides are TGCGCCAGCATGATAGGGGCAAAGAACACCCAGTACTTC. It is translated as CASMIGAKNTQYF.

This clonotype has ten or more counts. For the CDR3, the DNA is TGTGCCAGCAGTGGACAGGGGCTAAACATTCAGTACTTC. Its translation is CASSGQGLNIQYF. The chain combines TRBV2 with TRBJ2-4, with TRBD1 matching over 8 bases. The CDR3 runs 13 residues. V lost 4 bases to trimming and J lost 6 bases; unmatched junction nucleotides: 2. Per germline, CDR1 SNHLY and CDR2 FYNNEI.

The table lists this clonotype with many counts. Just one base apart from a much larger clone, this may be a read error. The chain couples TRBV6-1 to TRBJ1-3, with a tentative D call TRBD1 (5 bases). The CDR3 loop spans 13 amino acids. Looked up from germline, CDR1 is MNHNS and CDR2 is SASEGT. V was clipped by 5 bases and J by 5 bases, with 10 bases between them. The CDR3 bases are TGTGCCAGCAGTCGGGACCCCAGAAACACCATATATTTT. It codes for CASSRDPRNTIYF.

This clonotype was seen at least ten times. The rearrangement links TRBV4-1 to TRBJ2-7; tentatively, D is TRBD1 (5 bases). CDR3 length equals 14 residues. The germline gives CDR1 MGHRA, CDR2 YSYEKL. V lost 4 bases and J 3 bases, leaving 13 bases between the germline ends. The CDR3 coding sequence is TGCGCCAGCAGCCGCCCTGGGGCCCTCTACGAGCAGTACTTC. Its translation is CASSRPGALYEQYF.

This clonotype was picked up many times. The chain couples TRBV28 to TRBJ1-2, with TRBD1 identical over 9 bases. This CDR3 has 14 amino acids. The V gene end was trimmed by 11 bases and the J gene end by 4 bases; junction bases not matched to a gene: 11. Germline CDR1 is MDHEN and CDR2 is SYDVKM. Here the CDR3 reads CAAWPPGQGYGYTF. The CDR3, as DNA: TGTGCCGCTTGGCCCCCGGGACAGGGCTATGGCTACACCTTC.

The rearrangement uses TRBV5-6 and TRBJ2-5, with D possibly being TRBD1 (6 bases). Germline V gene lookup returns CDR1 SGHDT and CDR2 YYEEEE. This CDR3 has 14 residues. Between the trimmed V and J ends, which lost 0 bases and 5 bases, there was a span of 11 bases. CDR3 amino acids: CASSLVYRVETQYF. In DNA form, the CDR3 reads TGTGCCAGCAGCTTGGTCTACAGGGTGGAGACCCAGTACTTC.

This chain connects TRBV4-1 to TRBJ2-7; D is uncertain. There are 15 residues in the CDR3. The V end was cut by 0 bases, the J end by 3 bases, with 12 bases between. Germline values: CDR1 MGHRA, CDR2 YSYEKL. CDR3 loop: CASSQEASGIYEQYF. In DNA form, the CDR3 reads TGCGCCAGCAGCCAAGAAGCCTCTGGAATCTACGAGCAGTACTTC.

This sequence joins TRBV6-1 and TRBJ1-5; a possible D gene is TRBD1 (6 bases). The V and J ends lost 8 bases and 4 bases respectively, with 15 bases between them. The germline CDR1 and CDR2 sequences are MNHNS and SASEGT. The CDR3 has 14 amino acids. The DNA of the CDR3 is TGTGCCAGCCAGACTCAGGGGATTAATCAGCCCCAGCATTTT. Encoded protein: CASQTQGINQPQHF.

This clonotype was detected ten times or more. This rearrangement joins TRBV27 to TRBJ1-5; 7 bases match TRBD1. The germline gives CDR1 MNHEY, CDR2 SMNVEV (reference sequence). This CDR3 is 14 amino acids long. V lost 6 bases and J lost 4; bases outside the gene matches: 6. The CDR3 reads CASRMTGSNQPQHF. In DNA form, the CDR3 reads TGTGCCAGCAGAATGACAGGGAGTAATCAGCCCCAGCATTTT.

The chain has TRBV3-1 and TRBJ2-5; 7 positions match TRBD1. The CDR3 is 15 residues long. V shed 4 bases and J 1 base; nucleotides not matched to a gene: 6. Germline CDR1 reads LGHDT; CDR2 reads YNNKEL (reference sequence). The CDR3 DNA is TGTGCCAGCAGCCTTAGACCAGGGGGCCAAGAGACCCAGTACTTC. Translating gives CASSLRPGGQETQYF.

There are many counts of this clonotype. The chain carries TRBV28 and TRBJ2-7, with 11 bases matching TRBD1. The CDR3 totals 14 residues. V dropped 10 bases and J dropped 3; count of bases not matched to a gene: 8. Germline V gene data show CDR1 as MDHEN and CDR2 as SYDVKM. The CDR3 spells CATSGTGGLYEQYF. The CDR3, as DNA: TGTGCCACCTCCGGGACAGGGGGACTCTACGAGCAGTACTTC.

The genes are TRBV24-1 and TRBJ2-5; 9 bases line up with TRBD1. The CDR3 consists of 13 residues. V shed 7 bases, J shed 7 bases, and the junction held 6 bases outside the gene matches. Germline V gives CDR1 KGHDR, CDR2 SFDVKD. The CDR3 spells CATRPRQGVTQYF. The CDR3 nucleotides read TGTGCCACCAGGCCTAGACAGGGGGTGACCCAGTACTTC.

This clonotype has a count of ten or more. The chain is built from TRBV18 and TRBJ2-2; perhaps TRBD1 as D (6 bases). Trimming took 5 bases from V and 1 from J, leaving 14 bases between them. This CDR3 comprises 16 residues. The V gene's germline CDR1 is KGHSH and CDR2 LQKENI. The CDR3 coding sequence is TGTGCCAGCTCATCGCAGGGGCGTCGGAACACCGGGGAGCTGTTTTTT. Translating it yields CASSSQGRRNTGELFF. Supplemented by reference TRBV18 and TRBJ2-2, the full variable domain reads NAGVMQNPRHLVRRRGQEARLRCSPMKGHSHVYWYRQLPEEGLKFMVYLQKENIIDESGMPKERFSAEFPKEGPSILRIQQVVRGDSAAYFCASSSQGRRNTGELFFGEGSRLTVL.

The V gene is TRBV20-1, the J gene TRBJ2-5; D is unclear. CDR3 length: 15 residues. Germline CDR1 and CDR2: DFQATT and SNEGSKA (reference sequence). Trimming cost V 0 bases and J 2 bases, with 13 bases left between them. This chain's CDR3 is CSARDRVTAQETQYF. The CDR3 DNA is TGCAGTGCTAGAGATCGTGTAACGGCACAAGAGACCCAGTACTTC.

As concerns this clonotype: The junction and the germline gene differ at one end; a read error may be behind it. This rearrangement joins TRBV19 to TRBJ1-2; D not certain. This CDR3 spans 15 amino acids. Germline CDR1 reads LNHDA; CDR2 reads SQIVND (reference sequence). The CDR3: CASRGPYSTIYGYAF. Here the CDR3 DNA reads TGTGCCAGTAGAGGGCCGTACAGTACAATCTATGGCTACGCCTTC.

This clonotype was seen at least ten times. The V call is TRBV7-2, the J call TRBJ2-7, with 9 bases aligning to TRBD1. The V segment lost 4 bases and the J segment 3 bases; nucleotides outside the gene matches: 4. The CDR3 consists of 14 residues. Germline V gene lookup returns CDR1 SGHTA and CDR2 FQGNSA. The CDR3 protein is CASSWAGQGYEQYF. The CDR3 DNA reads as TGTGCCAGCAGCTGGGCGGGACAGGGCTACGAGCAGTACTTC.

This clonotype was seen ten or more times. The chain has TRBV29-1 and TRBJ2-5, with TRBD1 matching over 9 bases. This CDR3 is built from 14 residues. Germline-derived CDR1 and CDR2 are SQVTM and ANQGSEA. With V trimmed by 6 bases and J by 4 bases, 9 bases remained unmatched. CDR3 in amino acids: CSVEVTGGLETQYF. The CDR3 DNA is TGCAGCGTGGAGGTGACAGGGGGTCTAGAGACCCAGTACTTC.